This T cell receptor beta chain was identified during a study of blood T cells in healthy people across ages. Germline V gene sequence: CDR1 MDHEN, CDR2 SYDVKM. The length of the CDR3 is 16 residues. A second PCR, run for about 6 to 11 cycles, used a sample-barcoded 5' primer plus a J-beta primer mix. TCRdb recomputed calls from the 5' RACE reads with MiXCR, one row per CDR3 protein. The data hold around 780,000 distinct CDR3 sequences, with about 61% observed a single time. The source is a middle-aged man in good health. The chain carries TRBV28 and TRBJ2-4, with D possibly being TRBD2 (6 bases). The J call may not be correct, given that the DNA end is closer to TRBJ2-7. Input material: blood. CDR3 amino acids: CASSLFGRGGAIEQYF. CDR3 DNA: TGTGCCAGCAGTTTATTCGGTCGCGGAGGGGCTATCGAGCAGTACTTC.